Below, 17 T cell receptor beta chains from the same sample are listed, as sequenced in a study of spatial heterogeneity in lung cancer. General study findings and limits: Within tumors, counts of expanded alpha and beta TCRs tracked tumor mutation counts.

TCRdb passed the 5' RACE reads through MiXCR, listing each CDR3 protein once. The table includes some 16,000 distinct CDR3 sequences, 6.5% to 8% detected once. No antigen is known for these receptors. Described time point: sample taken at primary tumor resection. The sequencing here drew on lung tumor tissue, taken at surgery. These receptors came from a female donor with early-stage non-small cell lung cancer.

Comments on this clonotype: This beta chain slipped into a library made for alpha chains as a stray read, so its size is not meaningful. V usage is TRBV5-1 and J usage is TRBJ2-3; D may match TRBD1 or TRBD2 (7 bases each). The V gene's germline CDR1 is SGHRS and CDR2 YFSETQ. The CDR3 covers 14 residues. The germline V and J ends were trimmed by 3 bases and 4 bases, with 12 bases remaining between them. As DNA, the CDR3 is TGCGCCAGCAGCTCAGGGGGGGATTCAGATACGCAGTATTTT. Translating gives CASSSGGDSDTQYF.

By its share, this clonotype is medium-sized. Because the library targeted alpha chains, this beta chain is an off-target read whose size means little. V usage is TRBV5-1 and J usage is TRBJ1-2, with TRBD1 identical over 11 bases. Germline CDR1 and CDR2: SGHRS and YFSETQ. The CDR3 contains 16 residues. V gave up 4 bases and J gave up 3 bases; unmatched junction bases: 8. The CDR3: CASSISPGQGDYGYTF. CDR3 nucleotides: TGCGCCAGCAGCATATCTCCGGGACAGGGGGACTATGGCTACACCTTC.

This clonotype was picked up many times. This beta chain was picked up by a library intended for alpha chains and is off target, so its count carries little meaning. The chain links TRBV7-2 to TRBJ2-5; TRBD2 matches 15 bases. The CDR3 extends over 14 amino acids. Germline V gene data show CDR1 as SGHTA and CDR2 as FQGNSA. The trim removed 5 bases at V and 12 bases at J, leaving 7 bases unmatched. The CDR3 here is CASSRGLAGGQEYF. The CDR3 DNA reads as TGTGCCAGCAGCCGGGGACTAGCGGGGGGCCAAGAGTACTTC.

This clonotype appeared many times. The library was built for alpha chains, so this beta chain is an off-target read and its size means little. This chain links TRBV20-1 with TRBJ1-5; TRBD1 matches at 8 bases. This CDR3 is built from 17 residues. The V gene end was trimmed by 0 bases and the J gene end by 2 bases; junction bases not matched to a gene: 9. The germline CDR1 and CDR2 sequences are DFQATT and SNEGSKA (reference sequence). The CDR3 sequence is CSARDLRAGGGNQPQHF. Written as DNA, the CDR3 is TGCAGTGCTAGAGATCTACGCGCAGGGGGCGGCAATCAGCCCCAGCATTTT.

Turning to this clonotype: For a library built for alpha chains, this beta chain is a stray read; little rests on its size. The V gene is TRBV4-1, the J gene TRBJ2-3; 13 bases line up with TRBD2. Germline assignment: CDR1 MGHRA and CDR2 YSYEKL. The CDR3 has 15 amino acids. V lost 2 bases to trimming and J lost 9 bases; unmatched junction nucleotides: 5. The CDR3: CASSQTSGGAATQYF. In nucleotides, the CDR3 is TGCGCCAGCAGCCAAACTAGCGGGGGGGCAGCGACGCAGTATTTT.

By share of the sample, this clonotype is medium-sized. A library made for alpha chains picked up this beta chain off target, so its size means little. CDR3 bases: TGTGCCAGCAGTTTGGGTCCGAAAGAGACCCAGTACTTC. Its protein is CASSLGPKETQYF. The chain uses TRBV27 and TRBJ2-5, with D hard to call. The V gene's germline CDR1 is MNHEY and CDR2 SMNVEV (reference sequence). The germline V and J ends were trimmed by 3 bases and 3 bases, with 8 bases remaining between them. The CDR3 totals 13 residues.

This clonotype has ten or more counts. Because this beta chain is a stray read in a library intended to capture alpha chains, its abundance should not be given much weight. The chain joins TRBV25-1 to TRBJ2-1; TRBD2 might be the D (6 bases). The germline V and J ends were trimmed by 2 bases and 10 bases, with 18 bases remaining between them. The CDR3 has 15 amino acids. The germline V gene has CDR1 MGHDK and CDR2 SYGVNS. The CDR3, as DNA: TGTGCCAGCAGTGAAGGGGCGGGTCCTCGGGGGGAGCAGTTCTTC. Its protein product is CASSEGAGPRGEQFF. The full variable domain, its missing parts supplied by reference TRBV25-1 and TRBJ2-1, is EADIYQTPRYLVIGTGKKITLECSQTMGHDKMYWYQQDPGMELHLIHYSYGVNSTEKGDLSSESTVSRIRTEHFPLTLESARPSHTSQYLCASSEGAGPRGEQFFGPGTRLTVL.

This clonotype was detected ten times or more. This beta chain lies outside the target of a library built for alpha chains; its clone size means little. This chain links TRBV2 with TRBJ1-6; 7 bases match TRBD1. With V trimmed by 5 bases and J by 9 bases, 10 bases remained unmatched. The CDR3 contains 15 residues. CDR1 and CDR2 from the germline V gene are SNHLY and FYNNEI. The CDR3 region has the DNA TGTGCCAGCAGTCCCGACAGGGCTATGGTTTCACCCCTCCACTTT. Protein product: CASSPDRAMVSPLHF.

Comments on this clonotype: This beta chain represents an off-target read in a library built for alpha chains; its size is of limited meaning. DNA of the CDR3: TGTGCTAGCCCGGGCGGCGGGGGGGCAGAGACCCAGTACTTC. Translated: CASPGGGGAETQYF. The chain couples TRBV7-7 to TRBJ2-5, with TRBD2 matching over 9 bases. CDR1 and CDR2 (germline): SSHAT, FNYEAQ (reference sequence). The CDR3 consists of 14 residues.

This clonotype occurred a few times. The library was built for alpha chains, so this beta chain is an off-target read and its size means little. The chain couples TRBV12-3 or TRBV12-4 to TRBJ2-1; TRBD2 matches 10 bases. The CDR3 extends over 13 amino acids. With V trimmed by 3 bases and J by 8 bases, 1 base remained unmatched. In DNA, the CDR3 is TGTGCCAGCAGTTTGGGGACTAGCGATGAGCAGTTCTTC. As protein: CASSLGTSDEQFF.

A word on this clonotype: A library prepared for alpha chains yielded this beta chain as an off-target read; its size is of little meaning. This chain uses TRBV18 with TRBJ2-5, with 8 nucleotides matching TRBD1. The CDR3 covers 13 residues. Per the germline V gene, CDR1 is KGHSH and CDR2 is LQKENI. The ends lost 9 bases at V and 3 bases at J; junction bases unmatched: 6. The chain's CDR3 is CASRETGEETQYF. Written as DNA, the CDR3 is TGTGCCAGTCGCGAGACAGGGGAAGAGACCCAGTACTTC.

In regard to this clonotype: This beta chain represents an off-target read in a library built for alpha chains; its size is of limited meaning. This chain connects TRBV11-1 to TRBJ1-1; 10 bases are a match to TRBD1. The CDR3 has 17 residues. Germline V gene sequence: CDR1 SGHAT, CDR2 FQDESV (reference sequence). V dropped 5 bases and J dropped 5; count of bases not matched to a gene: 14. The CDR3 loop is CASSPPYPGQGWTEAFF. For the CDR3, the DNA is TGTGCCAGCAGCCCCCCCTATCCGGGACAGGGGTGGACTGAAGCTTTCTTT.

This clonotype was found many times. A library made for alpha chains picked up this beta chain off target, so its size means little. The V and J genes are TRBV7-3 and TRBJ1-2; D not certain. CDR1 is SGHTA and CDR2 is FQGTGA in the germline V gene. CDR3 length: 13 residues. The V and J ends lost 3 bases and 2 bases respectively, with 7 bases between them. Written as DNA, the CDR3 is TGTGCCAGCAGCTTCGACATGAACTATGGCTACACCTTC. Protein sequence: CASSFDMNYGYTF.

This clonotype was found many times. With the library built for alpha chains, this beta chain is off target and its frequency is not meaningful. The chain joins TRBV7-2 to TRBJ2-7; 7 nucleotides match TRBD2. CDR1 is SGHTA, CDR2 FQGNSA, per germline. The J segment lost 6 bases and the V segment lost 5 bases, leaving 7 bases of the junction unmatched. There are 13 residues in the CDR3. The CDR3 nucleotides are TGTGCCAGCAGCCTTGCGGGCGGGGGCGAGCAGTACTTC. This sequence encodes CASSLAGGGEQYF.

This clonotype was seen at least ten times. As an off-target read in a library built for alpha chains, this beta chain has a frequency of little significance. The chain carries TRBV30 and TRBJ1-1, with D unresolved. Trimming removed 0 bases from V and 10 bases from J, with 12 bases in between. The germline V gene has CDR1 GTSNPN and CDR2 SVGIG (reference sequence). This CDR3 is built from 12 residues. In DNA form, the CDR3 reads TGTGCCTGGAGTGTTTTTAGGTCGGCAGCTTTCTTT. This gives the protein CAWSVFRSAAFF.

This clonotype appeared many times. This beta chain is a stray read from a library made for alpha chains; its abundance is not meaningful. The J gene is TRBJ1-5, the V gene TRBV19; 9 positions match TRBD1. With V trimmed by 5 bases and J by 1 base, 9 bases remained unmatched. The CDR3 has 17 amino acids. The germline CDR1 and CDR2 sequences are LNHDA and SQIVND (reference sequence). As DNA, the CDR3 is TGTGCCAGTAGTTTCGATGTGGGACAGGGCAGCAATCAGCCCCAGCATTTT. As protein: CASSFDVGQGSNQPQHF.

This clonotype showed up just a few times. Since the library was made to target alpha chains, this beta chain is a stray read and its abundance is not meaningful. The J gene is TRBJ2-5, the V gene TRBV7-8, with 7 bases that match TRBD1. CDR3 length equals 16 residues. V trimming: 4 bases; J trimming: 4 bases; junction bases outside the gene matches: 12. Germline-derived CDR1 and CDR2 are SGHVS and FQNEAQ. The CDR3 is CASSSTGLGGLETQYF. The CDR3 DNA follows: TGTGCCAGCAGCTCGACAGGGTTAGGGGGTTTAGAGACCCAGTACTTC.